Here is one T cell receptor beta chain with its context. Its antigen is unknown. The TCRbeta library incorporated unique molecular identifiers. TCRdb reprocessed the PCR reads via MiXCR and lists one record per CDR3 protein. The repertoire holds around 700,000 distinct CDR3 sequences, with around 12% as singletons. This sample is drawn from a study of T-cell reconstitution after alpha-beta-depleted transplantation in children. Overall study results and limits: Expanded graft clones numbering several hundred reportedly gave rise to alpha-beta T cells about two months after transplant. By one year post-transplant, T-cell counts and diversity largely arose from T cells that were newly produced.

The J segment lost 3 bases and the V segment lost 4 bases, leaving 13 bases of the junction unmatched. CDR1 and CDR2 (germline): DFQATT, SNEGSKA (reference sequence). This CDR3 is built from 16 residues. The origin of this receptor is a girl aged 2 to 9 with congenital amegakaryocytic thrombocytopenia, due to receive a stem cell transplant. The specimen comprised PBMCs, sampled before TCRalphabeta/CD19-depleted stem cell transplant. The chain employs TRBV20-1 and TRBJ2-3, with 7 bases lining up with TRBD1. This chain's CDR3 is CSAKIRGGEKTDTQYF. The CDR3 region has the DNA TGCAGTGCTAAGATAAGAGGGGGCGAAAAAACAGATACGCAGTATTTT.